The 22 T cell receptor beta chains reported below all come from one sample, sequenced in a study of CD8+ T cells in alopecia areata. The authors extracted RNA and reverse transcribed it into cDNA as the sequencing template. Sequenced by immunoSEQ multiplex PCR; TCRdb stores in-frame clones only, minus some. The sample includes roughly 110,000 clones, around three fifths of them seen just once. Regarding treatment: oral pan-JAK inhibitor, 5-10 mg twice daily. The starting material was CD4+ T cells sorted from blood, obtained at week 24, from a patient treated with tofacitinib. The receptors here all came from a human donor with alopecia areata.

J is TRBJ2-7 and V is TRBV7-8; TRBD2 is a possible D gene (6 bases). Trimming took off 1 base at V and 3 bases at J, with 16 bases between the two ends. From germline, CDR1 is SGHVS and CDR2 FQNEAQ. This CDR3 spans 16 amino acids. The CDR3 reads CASSLGLGAGNYEQYF. The CDR3 coding sequence is TGTGCCAGCAGCTTAGGCCTCGGGGCGGGGAACTACGAGCAGTACTTC.

The chain carries TRBV11-1 and TRBJ2-2; 8 bases fit TRBD2. V shed 3 bases, J shed 7 bases, and the junction held 10 bases outside the gene matches. This CDR3 is built from 16 residues. CDR1 and CDR2 from the germline V gene are SGHAT and FQDESV (reference sequence). The CDR3 coding sequence is TGTGCCAGCAGCTTTGCGGGGGGCCGAACAGGCGGGGAGCTGTTTTTT. Amino acid sequence: CASSFAGGRTGGELFF.

This rearrangement joins TRBV7-8 to TRBJ2-5; 7 bases line up with TRBD2. Germline values: CDR1 SGHVS, CDR2 FQNEAQ. Unmatched junction bases numbered 2, after V lost 1 base and J lost 3 bases. The CDR3 length is 14 residues. The CDR3 region has the DNA TGTGCCAGCAGCTTAGGTGCGGGGGAAGAGACCCAGTACTTC. Translation: CASSLGAGEETQYF. The full variable domain, rest sourced from reference TRBV7-8 and TRBJ2-5, is GAGVSQSPRYKVAKRGQDVALRCDPISGHVSLFWYQQALGQGPEFLTYFQNEAQLDKSGLPSDRFFAERPEGSVSTLKIQRTQQEDSAVYLCASSLGAGEETQYFGPGTRLLVL.

The chain uses TRBV2 and TRBJ1-2; tentatively, D is TRBD1 (6 bases). Trimming removed 6 bases from V and 6 bases from J, with 17 bases in between. From germline, CDR1 is SNHLY and CDR2 FYNNEI. The CDR3 is 14 amino acids. CDR3 protein: CASRDLWGRDGYTF. The CDR3 nucleotides read TGTGCCAGCAGAGACCTGTGGGGGCGGGATGGCTACACCTTC.

Only one count was recorded for this clone. The rearrangement uses TRBV18 and TRBJ1-5; no firm D call. The germline CDR1 and CDR2 sequences are KGHSH and LQKENI. The CDR3 is made up of 13 amino acids. The V gene lost 2 bases and the J gene lost 5 bases, with 7 bases spanning the gap. In DNA, the CDR3 is TGTGCCAGCTCACCAGGGGTAGATCAGCCCCAGCATTTT. Encoded protein: CASSPGVDQPQHF.

The chain uses TRBV29-1 and TRBJ1-1; 11 positions agree with TRBD1. The germline V gene encodes CDR1 SQVTM and CDR2 ANQGSEA. This CDR3 is built from 14 residues. The V and J ends lost 6 bases and 5 bases, in that order; junction bases with no gene match: 8. The CDR3 coding sequence is TGCAGCGTGAGGGGACAGGGGGTGAGAACTGAAGCTTTCTTT. Translation: CSVRGQGVRTEAFF.

As concerns this clone: Germline and junction disagree at one end, which may indicate a read error. The CDR3 protein is CASSLGDRGEQFF. The CDR3 DNA reads as TGTGCTAGCAGCTTAGGGGACAGGGGTGAGCAGTTCTTC. This rearrangement joins TRBV7-7 to TRBJ2-1, with 10 bases fitting TRBD1. The CDR3 extends over 13 amino acids. Germline V CDR1 and CDR2: SSHAT, FNYEAQ (reference sequence).

The rearrangement joins TRBV7-9 to TRBJ2-5; a weak D match, TRBD2 (5 bases). Germline values: CDR1 SEHNR, CDR2 FQNEAQ (reference sequence). CDR3 length: 18 amino acids. Trimming took 4 bases from V and 0 from J, leaving 21 bases between them. CDR3 DNA sequence: TGTGCCAGCAGCTCCCCTTTCGGGAAGGGCCAGAACCAAGAGACCCAGTACTTC. This encodes CASSSPFGKGQNQETQYF. The variable domain in full, completed from reference TRBV7-9 and TRBJ2-5, reads DTGVSQNPRHKITKRGQNVTFRCDPISEHNRLYWYRQTLGQGPEFLTYFQNEAQLEKSRLLSDRFSAERPKGSFSTLEIQRTEQGDSAMYLCASSSPFGKGQNQETQYFGPGTRLLVL.

This clone was seen a handful of times. J is TRBJ2-2 and V is TRBV10-3, with D unclear. V lost 3 bases and J 3 bases, leaving 8 bases between the germline ends. The CDR3 is 14 residues long. From germline, CDR1 is ENHRY and CDR2 SYGVKD. The CDR3 nucleotides are TGTGCCATCAGTGACTGGGCGGACACCGGGGAGCTGTTTTTT. Translated: CAISDWADTGELFF.

This clone was counted between two and nine times. The chain has TRBV2 and TRBJ2-2; D possibly uses TRBD1 or TRBD2 (6 bases each). Trimming removed 5 bases at V and 0 bases at J, with 10 bases between. CDR3 length equals 15 residues. Per the germline V gene, CDR1 is SNHLY and CDR2 is FYNNEI. The CDR3 nucleotides read TGTGCCAGCAGTTATCGGGGGCCGAACACCGGGGAGCTGTTTTTT. It codes for CASSYRGPNTGELFF.

V and J are TRBV30 and TRBJ1-4; 10 bases map to TRBD1. This CDR3 is built from 14 residues. Per the germline V gene, CDR1 is GTSNPN and CDR2 is SVGIG (reference sequence). V was pared by 2 bases and J by 7 bases, with 4 bases of the junction left unmatched. CDR3: CAWSTGTGVEKLFF. The CDR3 DNA is TGTGCCTGGAGTACGGGGACAGGGGTTGAAAAACTGTTTTTT.

V usage is TRBV30 and J usage is TRBJ1-2; D is ambiguous. The CDR3 consists of 11 residues. Trimming removed 4 bases from V and 4 bases from J, with 7 bases in between. Germline V lookup: CDR1 GTSNPN, CDR2 SVGIG (reference sequence). The CDR3 sequence is CAWTKIYGYTF. The CDR3 DNA sequence: TGTGCCTGGACTAAAATCTATGGCTACACCTTC.

The chain links TRBV29-1 to TRBJ1-2, with D maybe TRBD1 (5 bases). CDR3 length: 11 residues. The V and J ends lost 4 bases and 6 bases respectively, with 9 bases between them. Per germline, CDR1 SQVTM and CDR2 ANQGSEA. CDR3 sequence reads: CSVGGMDGYTF. The CDR3 DNA reads TGCAGCGTTGGGGGGATGGATGGCTACACCTTC.

The chain links TRBV29-1 to TRBJ2-5; 8 nucleotides line up with TRBD1. The germline CDR1 and CDR2 sequences are SQVTM and ANQGSEA. J was trimmed by 5 bases and V by 5 bases; bases with no gene match: 10. The CDR3 runs to 14 residues. CDR3: CSVLGPGGRETQYF. The CDR3 DNA reads TGCAGCGTTCTAGGGCCAGGGGGCCGGGAGACCCAGTACTTC.

J is TRBJ1-4 and V is TRBV30; D not resolved. The CDR3 length is 13 residues. V was pared by 6 bases and J by 0 bases, with 8 bases between. The germline V gene encodes CDR1 GTSNPN and CDR2 SVGIG (reference sequence). The CDR3: CACRQATNEKLFF. The CDR3 DNA is TGTGCCTGTAGACAAGCAACTAATGAAAAACTGTTTTTT.

J is TRBJ1-6 and V is TRBV5-1, with 7 bases fitting TRBD1. CDR3 length equals 17 residues. CDR1 SGHRS and CDR2 YFSETQ come from the germline V gene. With 0 bases clipped from V and 5 bases from J, the junction kept 8 bases outside the gene matches. CDR3 sequence reads: CASSLVRGRTDNSPLHF. DNA of the CDR3: TGCGCCAGCAGCTTGGTTAGGGGGCGGACGGATAATTCACCCCTCCACTTT.

V gene TRBV7-9 combines with J gene TRBJ1-1; weak D call: TRBD1 (6 bases). Germline V gene sequence: CDR1 SEHNR, CDR2 FQNEAQ (reference sequence). Trimming cost V 0 bases and J 6 bases, with 11 bases left between them. This CDR3 contains 14 residues. The DNA for the CDR3 is TGTGCCAGCAGCTTAGCGGGACATATTTCTGAAGCTTTCTTT. The encoded protein is CASSLAGHISEAFF.

This chain joins TRBV7-2 and TRBJ2-1; no clear D gene. The V gene's germline CDR1 is SGHTA and CDR2 FQGNSA. The CDR3 runs 14 residues. V lost 5 bases and J 8 bases, leaving 16 bases between the germline ends. As DNA, the CDR3 is TGTGCCAGCAGCCCTCACACGACCTCCGATGAGCAGTTCTTC. This encodes CASSPHTTSDEQFF. Full variable domain (outside the CDR3, taken from reference TRBV7-2 and TRBJ2-1): GAGVSQSPSNKVTEKGKDVELRCDPISGHTALYWYRQSLGQGLEFLIYFQGNSAPDKSGLPSDRFSAERTGGSVSTLTIQRTQQEDSAVYLCASSPHTTSDEQFFGPGTRLTVL.

The chain has TRBV23-1 and TRBJ2-7, with D perhaps matching TRBD1 (6 bases). TRBV23-1 is treated as an ORF (open reading frame) with a function not yet certain. The CDR3 spans 16 residues. V lost 2 bases and J 2 bases, leaving 16 bases between the germline ends. CDR3 sequence reads: CASSQTFRDTAYEQYF. The CDR3 DNA is TGCGCCAGCAGTCAAACCTTCCGGGACACCGCCTACGAGCAGTACTTC.

This clone was picked up a small number of times. The CDR3 sequence: CAWGRDYGYTF. CDR3 bases: TGTGCCTGGGGACGGGACTATGGCTACACCTTC. The chain joins TRBV30 to TRBJ1-2, with no clear D. The V end lost 5 bases, the J end lost 3 bases, and 7 bases lay between the germline ends. The CDR3 sequence is 11 residues long. Germline V gives CDR1 GTSNPN, CDR2 SVGIG (reference sequence).

The chain recombines TRBV2 with TRBJ2-7; 7 bases match TRBD1. The CDR3 spans 14 residues. The junction had 10 bases not matched to a gene; V was cut back by 7 bases and J by 4 bases. Germline assignment: CDR1 SNHLY and CDR2 FYNNEI. The CDR3 loop reads CASKKGQFSYEQYF. DNA for the CDR3: TGTGCCAGCAAAAAGGGACAGTTTTCATACGAGCAGTACTTC.

V and J are TRBV2 and TRBJ1-6, with a tentative D call TRBD1 (5 bases). This CDR3 spans 15 amino acids. Per the germline V gene, CDR1 is SNHLY and CDR2 is FYNNEI. V was cut by 2 bases and J by 10 bases, with 15 bases left in between. The CDR3 sequence is CASSERDAGGSPLHF. CDR3 DNA: TGTGCCAGCAGTGAACGGGACGCCGGCGGGTCACCCCTCCACTTT.